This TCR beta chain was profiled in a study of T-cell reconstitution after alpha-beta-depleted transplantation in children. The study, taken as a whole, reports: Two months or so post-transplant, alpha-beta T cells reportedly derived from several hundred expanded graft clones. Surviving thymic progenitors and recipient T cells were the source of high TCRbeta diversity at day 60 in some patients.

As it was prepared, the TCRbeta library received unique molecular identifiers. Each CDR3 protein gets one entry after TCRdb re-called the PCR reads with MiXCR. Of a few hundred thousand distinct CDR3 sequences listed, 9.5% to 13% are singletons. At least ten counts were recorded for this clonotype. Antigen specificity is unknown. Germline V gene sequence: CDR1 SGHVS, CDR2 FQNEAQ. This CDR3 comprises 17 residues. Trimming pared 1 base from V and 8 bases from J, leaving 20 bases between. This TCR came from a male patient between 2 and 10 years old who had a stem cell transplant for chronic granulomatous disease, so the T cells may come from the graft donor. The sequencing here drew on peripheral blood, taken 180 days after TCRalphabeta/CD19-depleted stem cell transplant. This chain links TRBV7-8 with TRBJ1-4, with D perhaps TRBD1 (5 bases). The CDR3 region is CASSLGSGGISAEKLFF. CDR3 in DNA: TGTGCCAGCAGCTTAGGGTCGGGGGGGATAAGCGCCGAAAAACTGTTTTTT. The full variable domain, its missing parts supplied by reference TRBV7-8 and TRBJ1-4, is GAGVSQSPRYKVAKRGQDVALRCDPISGHVSLFWYQQALGQGPEFLTYFQNEAQLDKSGLPSDRFFAERPEGSVSTLKIQRTQQEDSAVYLCASSLGSGGISAEKLFFGSGTQLSVL.